Below, one T cell receptor (beta chain) is given with its context. Losses at the gene ends were 1 base for V and 6 bases for J; bases not matched to a gene: 5. Germline V gene sequence: CDR1 LGHNA, CDR2 YSLEER. The CDR3 totals 17 residues. The data were taken from a study of control samples from healthy donors and cancer patients. Sequencing was performed with immunoSEQ multiplex PCR; in TCRdb, only in-frame clones are kept and a portion is missing. This sample has some 110,000 clones, with about 88% found just once. The sequence came from a woman aged 70-85 years in good health. This chain joins TRBV4-3 and TRBJ2-2; the match to TRBD2 covers 13 bases. The specimen was blood. In DNA, the CDR3 is TGCGCCAGCAGCCAAGGTTCTGGACTAGCGGGGGCCGGGGAGCTGTTTTTT. Residues: CASSQGSGLAGAGELFF.